A selection of T cell receptor beta chains follows, all from one sample in a study of chemoradiotherapy in HPV16-positive cancers. The method was immunoSEQ multiplex PCR; TCRdb's version includes in-frame clones alone and lacks a portion of them. Of about 4,800 clones detected, roughly four fifths appear once; the ten largest clones hold 35% to 40%. The sample was gathered from a patient who underwent chemoradiotherapy. All receptors derive from a human donor with HPV-associated anogenital cancer. The conserved cysteine and the conserved F or W are not part of the CDR3 here.

j_call,v_call,cdr3_aa
TRBJ2-2,TRBV5-4,ASSLRQGKNGELF
TRBJ1-6,TRBV4-2,ASSQQWARGSNSPLH
TRBJ1-3,TRBV2,ATAGSGNTIY
TRBJ1-2,TRBV27,ASRVGQGTGGYT
TRBJ2-2,TRBV19,ASSMGQGAGTGELF
TRBJ1-6,TRBV5-5,ASSLFPAAVESPLH
TRBJ1-5,TRBV5-8,ASSLRTGDQPQH
TRBJ2-5,TRBV5-1,ASSLDRVGQETQY
TRBJ1-1,TRBV19,ASSMTLVGANTEAF
TRBJ1-4,TRBV28,ASSFSSLGNEKLF
TRBJ1-5,TRBV16,ASSQSYSRNQPQH
TRBJ2-3,TRBV7-2,ASSHGGPDTQY
TRBJ2-7,TRBV5-6,ASSSRGWGEQY
TRBJ2-3,TRBV4-2,ASSQERGPQDTQY
TRBJ2-5,TRBV7-8,ASSLVRQIQETQY
TRBJ2-3,TRBV4-3,ASSQVGGGTDTQY
TRBJ2-1,TRBV29-1,SADRGLTYNEQF
TRBJ2-7,TRBV15,ATSRVGDSSYEQY
TRBJ2-7,TRBV5-6,ASSGRDSYEQY
TRBJ1-4,TRBV2,ASNHRTATNEKLF
TRBJ2-3,TRBV7-2,ASSWRLAGVDTQY
TRBJ1-1,TRBV5-4,ASSPRVWTGKGSTEAF
TRBJ1-5,TRBV6-1,ASSDGQGWGNQPQH
TRBJ1-1,TRBV30,AWSVQDRHTEAF
TRBJ2-5,TRBV5-1,ASSLAAAGGQETQY
TRBJ1-6,TRBV7-6,ASSHEGGSPLH
TRBJ1-4,TRBV7-8,ASSPRQGIATNEKLF
TRBJ2-1,TRBV29-1,SGVAGVLNEQF
TRBJ2-1,TRBV18,ASSPSIGLAEYNEQF
TRBJ2-2,TRBV2,ASTGVNTGELF
TRBJ1-2,TRBV12-5,ASGGTGVSYGYT
TRBJ2-3,TRBV6-1,ASSRDTLTDTQY
TRBJ1-5,TRBV19,ASTRRVFNQPQH
TRBJ1-1,TRBV11-2,ASSLVSGQGVGEAF
TRBJ2-1,TRBV2,ASGLDILDEQF
TRBJ2-1,TRBV18,ASSPPGLAVYNEQF
TRBJ2-7,TRBV9,ASSVDGPYEQY
TRBJ1-5,TRBV6-6,ASSVGRVDQPQH
TRBJ2-2,TRBV25-1,ASSARQGDTGELF
TRBJ1-2,TRBV2,ASFYGPTDHYGYT
TRBJ1-1,TRBV13,ASSVWTGTEAF
TRBJ2-2,TRBV30,AWSAILGGTGELF
TRBJ2-1,TRBV2,ASSEGPTRIYNEQF
TRBJ2-1,TRBV7-9,ASSSGGGEQF
TRBJ1-2,TRBV5-1,ASSLSGVLAEYGYT
TRBJ1-6,TRBV6-1,ASSLNSWNSPLH
TRBJ2-7,TRBV4-3,ASSLGLAYEQY
TRBJ1-5,TRBV25-1,ASSGSGGNSNQPQH
TRBJ2-2,TRBV9,ASSVASDPGELF
TRBJ1-1,TRBV19,ASSLRPGRGTEAF
TRBJ2-7,TRBV11-2,ASSLGAGYEQY